The source of this T cell receptor (beta chain) is a study of T cell responses to AZD1222 COVID-19 vaccine. Study-level results: Unmutated variant regions reportedly attract nearly half of all spike-specific TCRs. Donors, mostly white British, included more females; clonal diversity was possibly underestimated.

Points on this clone: Its specificity is not known.

This CDR3 contains 12 residues. V was shortened by 6 bases and J by 2 bases, with 7 bases between the two germline ends. The germline V gene has CDR1 LNHNV and CDR2 YYDKDF (reference sequence). Sequencing used immunoSEQ multiplex PCR; TCRdb keeps in-frame clones, though not all of them. This sample has some 97,000 clones, with around nine tenths found just once. The clonotype comes from an adult in good health. This sequence joins TRBV15 and TRBJ1-2; D not certain. The sequencing here drew on peripheral blood, taken on day 0 of AZD1222 vaccination. The CDR3 DNA reads as TGTGCCACCAGTTCGGGAAACTATGGCTACACCTTC. Translating it yields CATSSGNYGYTF.